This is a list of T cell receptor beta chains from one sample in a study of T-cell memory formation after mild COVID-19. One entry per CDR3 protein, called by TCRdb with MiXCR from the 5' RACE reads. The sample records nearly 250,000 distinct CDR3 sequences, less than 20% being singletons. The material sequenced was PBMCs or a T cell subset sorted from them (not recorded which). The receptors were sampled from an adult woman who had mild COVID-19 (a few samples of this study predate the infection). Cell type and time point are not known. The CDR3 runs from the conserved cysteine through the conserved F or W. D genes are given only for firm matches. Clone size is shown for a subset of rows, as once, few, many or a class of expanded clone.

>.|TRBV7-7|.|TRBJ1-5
CASSSDIFAPQHF
TGTGCCAGCAGCTCAGACATTTTTGCGCCCCAGCATTTT
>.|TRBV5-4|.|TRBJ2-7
CASSLWAVSSYEQYF
TGTGCCAGCAGCTTGTGGGCGGTAAGCTCCTACGAGCAGTACTTC
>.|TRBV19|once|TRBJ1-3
CASSMVHSGNTIYF
TGTGCCAGTAGTATGGTGCATTCTGGAAACACCATATATTTT
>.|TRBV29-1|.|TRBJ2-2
CSVLAAGANTGELFF
TGCAGCGTTCTCGCGGCGGGCGCGAACACCGGGGAGCTGTTTTTT
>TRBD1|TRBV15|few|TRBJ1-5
CATSRDRQGAQPQHF
TGTGCCACCAGCAGAGACAGACAGGGGGCTCAGCCCCAGCATTTT
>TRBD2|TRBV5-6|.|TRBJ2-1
CASSHSLTSGGSYNEQFF
TGTGCCAGCAGTCACTCTCTGACTAGCGGGGGCTCCTACAATGAGCAGTTCTTC
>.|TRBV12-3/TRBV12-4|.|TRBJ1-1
CASREGPNTEAFF
TGTGCCAGCAGGGAGGGCCCAAACACTGAAGCTTTCTTT
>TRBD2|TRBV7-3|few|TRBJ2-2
CASSRDYNTGELFF
TGTGCCAGCAGCCGGGACTACAACACCGGGGAGCTGTTTTTT
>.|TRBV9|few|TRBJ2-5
CASSVGTTKETQYF
TGTGCCAGCAGCGTTGGGACGACAAAAGAGACCCAGTACTTC
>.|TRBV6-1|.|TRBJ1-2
CASSEKGYYGYTF
TGTGCCAGCAGTGAGAAGGGATACTATGGCTACACCTTC
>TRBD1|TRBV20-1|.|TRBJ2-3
CSARDSTGLNTDTQYF
TGCAGTGCTAGAGATTCGACAGGGCTCAACACAGATACGCAGTATTTT
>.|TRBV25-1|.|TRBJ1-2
CASSDYRGGYTF
TGTGCCAGCAGTGACTACCGAGGTGGCTACACCTTC
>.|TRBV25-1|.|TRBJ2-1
CASSAAGYNEQFF
TGTGCCAGCAGTGCAGCGGGCTACAATGAGCAGTTCTTC
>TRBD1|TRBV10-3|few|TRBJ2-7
CAISDTGTGGPEQYF
TGTGCCATCAGCGATACCGGGACAGGGGGTCCCGAGCAGTACTTC
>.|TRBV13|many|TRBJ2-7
CASRAGSVSEQYF
TGTGCCAGCCGGGCAGGGTCCGTATCCGAGCAGTACTTC
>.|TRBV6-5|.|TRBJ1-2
CASSLTIGGNYGYTF
TGTGCCAGCAGTCTCACGATAGGGGGGAACTATGGCTACACCTTC
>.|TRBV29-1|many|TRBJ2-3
CSVDEGGQGTDTQYF
TGCAGCGTTGACGAGGGGGGGCAGGGCACAGATACGCAGTATTTT
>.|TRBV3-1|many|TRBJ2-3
CASSQGYDTDTQYF
TGTGCCAGCAGCCAAGGTTATGACACAGATACGCAGTATTTT
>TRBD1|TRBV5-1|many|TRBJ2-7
CASRRTGGGSVSYEQYF
TGCGCCAGCAGGAGGACAGGGGGCGGTTCGGTCTCCTACGAGCAGTACTTC
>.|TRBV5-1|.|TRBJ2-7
CASSLDGGPASYEQYF
TGCGCCAGCAGCTTGGACGGGGGGCCTGCCTCCTACGAGCAGTACTTC
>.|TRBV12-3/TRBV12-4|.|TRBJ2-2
CASSLGSGGELFF
TGTGCCAGCAGTTTAGGGTCCGGCGGGGAGCTGTTTTTT
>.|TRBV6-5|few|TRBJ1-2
CASSYAHTYGYTF
TGTGCCAGCAGTTACGCGCACACCTATGGCTACACCTTC
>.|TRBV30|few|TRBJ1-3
CAWNSLNTIYF
TGTGCCTGGAACTCTCTAAACACCATATATTTT
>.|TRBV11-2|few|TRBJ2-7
CASSSVIPGLFEQYF
TGTGCCAGCAGCTCTGTAATCCCAGGGTTATTCGAGCAGTACTTC
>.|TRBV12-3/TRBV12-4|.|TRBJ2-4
CASSLEGGRVNIQYF
TGTGCCAGCAGTTTAGAGGGCGGGCGGGTAAACATTCAGTACTTC
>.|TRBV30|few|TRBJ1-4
CAWSVGDIEKLFF
TGTGCCTGGAGTGTAGGGGACATCGAGAAACTGTTTTTT
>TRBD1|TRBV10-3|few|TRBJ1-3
CAISSDRSSGNTIYF
TGTGCCATCAGTTCGGACAGGTCCTCTGGAAACACCATATATTTT
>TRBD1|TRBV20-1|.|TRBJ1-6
CSAYNQRGQGKNSPLHF
TGCAGTGCTTATAACCAGAGAGGACAGGGGAAAAATTCACCCCTCCACTTT
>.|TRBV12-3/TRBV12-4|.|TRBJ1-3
CASTTGVTGHFGNTIYF
TGTGCCAGCACCACCGGGGTGACAGGACACTTCGGAAACACCATATATTTT
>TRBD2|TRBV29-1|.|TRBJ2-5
CSVAFGSGTETQYF
TGCAGCGTTGCGTTTGGTAGCGGGACAGAGACCCAGTACTTC
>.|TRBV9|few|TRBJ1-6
CASSSGQPGPLHF
TGTGCCAGCAGCTCCGGACAGCCCGGGCCCCTCCACTTT
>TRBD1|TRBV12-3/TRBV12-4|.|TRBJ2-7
CASSKTGTGPAEQYF
TGTGCCAGCAGTAAGACCGGGACAGGGCCTGCCGAGCAGTACTTC
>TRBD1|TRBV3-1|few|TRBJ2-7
CASSQGPGTGPYEQYF
TGTGCCAGCAGCCAAGGGCCCGGGACAGGGCCCTACGAGCAGTACTTC
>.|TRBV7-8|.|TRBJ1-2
CASSLARGGLPNGYTF
TGTGCCAGCAGCTTAGCGAGGGGGGGCCTTCCGAATGGCTACACCTTC
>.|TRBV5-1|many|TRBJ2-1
CASSLWLVAYNEQFF
TGCGCCAGCAGCTTGTGGCTAGTCGCCTACAATGAGCAGTTCTTC
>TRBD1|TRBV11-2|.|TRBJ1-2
CASSPDYRQGGGYTF
TGTGCCAGCAGCCCCGACTATCGACAGGGCGGAGGCTACACCTTC
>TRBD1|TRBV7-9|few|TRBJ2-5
CAIPSGTGGLETQYF
TGTGCCATCCCCTCCGGGACAGGGGGATTGGAGACCCAGTACTTC
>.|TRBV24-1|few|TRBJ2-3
CATSDASSTDTQYF
TGTGCCACCAGTGATGCCTCTAGCACAGATACGCAGTATTTT
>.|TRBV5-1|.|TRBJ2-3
CASSVNSPRTSTDTQYF
TGCGCCAGCAGCGTTAACTCCCCAAGAACTAGCACAGATACGCAGTATTTT
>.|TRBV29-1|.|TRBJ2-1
CSGGTGSYNEQFF
TGCAGCGGCGGGACTGGCTCCTACAATGAGCAGTTCTTC
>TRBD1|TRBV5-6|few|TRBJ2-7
CASSPRIRDRGPLRYF
TGTGCCAGCAGCCCCAGGATAAGGGACAGGGGGCCCTTAAGGTACTTC
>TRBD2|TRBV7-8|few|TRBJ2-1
CASSHGTSGWNEQFF
TGTGCCAGCAGCCACGGGACTAGCGGGTGGAATGAGCAGTTCTTC
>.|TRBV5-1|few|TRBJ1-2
CASAPWVDPNYGYTF
TGCGCCAGCGCTCCTTGGGTGGATCCTAACTATGGCTACACCTTC
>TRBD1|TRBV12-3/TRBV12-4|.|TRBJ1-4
CASTFRQGEKLFF
TGTGCCAGCACTTTCCGACAGGGTGAAAAACTGTTTTTT
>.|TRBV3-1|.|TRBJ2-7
CASSHRLGEQYF
TGTGCCAGCAGCCATCGGTTGGGCGAGCAGTACTTC
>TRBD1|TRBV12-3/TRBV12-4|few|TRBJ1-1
CASSQNRQGRGSEAFF
TGTGCCAGCAGCCAAAACAGACAGGGAAGGGGCTCTGAAGCTTTCTTT
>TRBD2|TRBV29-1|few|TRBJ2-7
CSVEERLAGNSYEQYF
TGCAGCGTTGAAGAAAGACTAGCGGGGAATTCCTACGAGCAGTACTTC
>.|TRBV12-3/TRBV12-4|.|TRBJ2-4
CASSLRHLNIQYF
TGTGCCAGCAGTTTACGGCACCTAAACATTCAGTACTTC
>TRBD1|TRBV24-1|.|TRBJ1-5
CATSEATGNGLGQPQHF
TGTGCCACCAGTGAGGCGACAGGGAACGGGCTTGGTCAGCCCCAGCATTTT
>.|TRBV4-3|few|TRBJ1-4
CASSQDRSEKLFF
TGCGCCAGCAGCCAAGATCGGAGTGAAAAACTGTTTTTT
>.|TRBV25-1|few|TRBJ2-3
CASSAEGNTDTQYF
TGTGCCAGCAGTGCAGAGGGAAACACAGATACGCAGTATTTT